The 4 T cell receptor beta chains below all came from one sample that was sequenced in a study of shared clonotypes between healthy human individuals. The data were produced by immunoSEQ multiplex PCR, yet TCRdb's version contains in-frame clones alone and is incomplete. The sample holds 450,000 or so clones, 75% to 80% seen once. Sequencing used PBMCs. The source of these receptors is a woman in her forties in good health. Some clones in this sample may be carry-over from other donors' samples.

Concerning this clone itself: A far larger clone is only one base removed, so a read error is likely. Additional DNA sequences in this sample encode the identical CDR3. J is TRBJ2-1 and V is TRBV28, with 7 nucleotides matching TRBD2. The trim removed 4 bases at V and 4 bases at J, leaving 10 bases unmatched. The CDR3 runs to 16 residues. Germline V gene sequence: CDR1 MDHEN, CDR2 SYDVKM. CDR3 region: CASSSLGEGEYNEQFF. CDR3 in DNA: TGTGCCAGCAGTTCCCTCGGGGAGGGAGAGTACAATGAGCAGTTCTTC. Full variable domain (missing parts from reference TRBV28 and TRBJ2-1): DVKVTQSSRYLVKRTGEKVFLECVQDMDHENMFWYRQDPGLGLRLIYFSYDVKMKEKGDIPEGYSVSREKKERFSLILESASTNQTSMYLCASSSLGEGEYNEQFFGPGTRLTVL.

The chain employs TRBV29-1 and TRBJ1-1, with TRBD1 matching 11 bases. The CDR3 runs 16 residues. With V trimmed by 3 bases and J by 5 bases, 11 bases remained unmatched. Looked up from germline, CDR1 is SQVTM and CDR2 is ANQGSEA. CDR3 protein: CSVDEREDRGLTEAFF. For the CDR3, the DNA is TGCAGCGTTGATGAGAGGGAGGACAGGGGGCTTACTGAAGCTTTCTTT.

This clone was counted only a few times. The rearrangement uses TRBV30 and TRBJ2-5; D unresolved. This CDR3 region has 11 residues. Germline V gene lookup returns CDR1 GTSNPN and CDR2 SVGIG (reference sequence). V lost 2 bases, J lost 2 bases, and 3 bases lay in between. CDR3 region: CAWSRQETQYF. The CDR3 DNA follows: TGTGCCTGGAGTCGACAAGAGACCCAGTACTTC. Based on the CDR3 plus reference TRBV30 and TRBJ2-5, the full variable domain is SQTIHQWPATLVQPVGSPLSLECTVEGTSNPNLYWYRQAAGRGLQLLFYSVGIGQISSEVPQNLSASRPQDRQFILSSKKLLLSDSGFYLCAWSRQETQYFGPGTRLLVL.

This clone was seen only once. The rearrangement uses TRBV6-1 and TRBJ1-1; the D is unclear. Trimming took off 4 bases at V and 6 bases at J, with 12 bases between the two ends. Germline-derived CDR1 and CDR2 are MNHNS and SASEGT. CDR3 length: 13 residues. The CDR3 loop reads CASSGRRVSEAFF. CDR3 sequence (DNA): TGTGCCAGCAGTGGGCGGCGGGTTTCTGAAGCTTTCTTT.